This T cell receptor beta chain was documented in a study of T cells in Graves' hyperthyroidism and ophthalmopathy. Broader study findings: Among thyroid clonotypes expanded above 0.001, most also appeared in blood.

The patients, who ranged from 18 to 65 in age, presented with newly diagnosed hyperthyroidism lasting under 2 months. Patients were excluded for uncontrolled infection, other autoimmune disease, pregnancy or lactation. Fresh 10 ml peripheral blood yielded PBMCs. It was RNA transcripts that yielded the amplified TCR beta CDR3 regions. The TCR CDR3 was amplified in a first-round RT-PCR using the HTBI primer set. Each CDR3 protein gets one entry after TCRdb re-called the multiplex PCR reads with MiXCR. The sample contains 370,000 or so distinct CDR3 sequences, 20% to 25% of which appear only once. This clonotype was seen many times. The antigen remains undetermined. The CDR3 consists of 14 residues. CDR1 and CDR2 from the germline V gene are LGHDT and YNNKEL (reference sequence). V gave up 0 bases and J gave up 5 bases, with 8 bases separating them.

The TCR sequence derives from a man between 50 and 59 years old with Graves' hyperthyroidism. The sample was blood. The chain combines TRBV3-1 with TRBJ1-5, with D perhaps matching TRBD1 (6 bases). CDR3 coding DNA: TGTGCCAGCAGCCAAGATCAGGGGTATCAGCCCCAGCATTTT. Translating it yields CASSQDQGYQPQHF.